This TCR beta chain is from a study of blood T cell repertoires in COVID-19. Profiling relied on immunoSEQ multiplex PCR, and the TCRdb table lists in-frame clones only, not all of them. The table includes under 150,000 clones, roughly 84% detected once. In this sample, this clone turned up a few times. J lost 3 bases, V lost 6 bases, and 0 bases had no gene match. The CDR3 is 12 residues long. Germline assignment: CDR1 ENHRY and CDR2 SYGVKD. The receptor comes from a man in his forties with acute or convalescent COVID-19. This chain joins TRBV10-3 and TRBJ2-5; 8 positions agree with TRBD1. The specimen sequenced was peripheral blood. CDR3: CAIRDREETQYF. The CDR3 bases are TGTGCCATCAGGGACAGGGAAGAGACCCAGTACTTC.